The 5 T cell receptor beta chains presented below share a single source sample, sequenced in a study of CD8+ T cells in alopecia areata. Extracted RNA was reverse transcribed into cDNA, the sequencing template. Repertoires were generated with immunoSEQ multiplex PCR, while TCRdb's copy carries only in-frame clones and drops some. The data show under 130,000 clones, less than 70% seen once. Sample: CD4+ T cells sorted from blood. The receptor source for this set is a human donor in good health.

The chain is built from TRBV4-1 and TRBJ1-1; D ambiguous. The CDR3 extends over 13 amino acids. Germline V gene sequence: CDR1 MGHRA, CDR2 YSYEKL. V lost 0 bases, J lost 8 bases, and 10 bases lay in between. The CDR3 loop is CASSQDQAREAFF. For the CDR3, the DNA is TGCGCCAGCAGCCAAGATCAAGCAAGGGAAGCTTTCTTT.

This clone was seen more than once but under ten times. The chain employs TRBV21-1 and TRBJ2-7. TRBV21-1 is a pseudogene segment. CDR3 length: 10 amino acids. CDR3: CASSNEEQYF. The CDR3 region has the DNA TGTGCCAGCAGCAACGAAGAGCAGTACTTC.

The chain carries TRBV27 and TRBJ2-7; no clear D. The germline CDR1 and CDR2 sequences are MNHEY and SMNVEV (reference sequence). CDR3 length: 14 amino acids. V lost 4 bases to trimming and J lost 0 bases, with 10 bases between them. Here the CDR3 reads CASSSGPSSYEQYF. In DNA form, the CDR3 reads TGTGCCAGCAGTTCCGGGCCCAGCTCCTACGAGCAGTACTTC.

The V and J genes are TRBV6-5 and TRBJ2-7; D perhaps matches TRBD1 (5 bases). In germline, CDR1 is MNHEY, CDR2 SVGAGI. The CDR3 has 15 amino acids. V dropped 0 bases and J dropped 0 bases, with 9 bases sitting between them. CDR3 sequence (DNA): TGTGCCAGCAGTTACTCCCACAGGAGCTCCTACGAGCAGTACTTC. Its protein product is CASSYSHRSSYEQYF.

This clone occurred a few times. V usage is TRBV21-1 and J usage is TRBJ2-7; the D call TRBD1 from the table was never checked on the DNA. TRBV21-1 corresponds to a pseudogene. This CDR3 is 14 amino acids long. This chain's CDR3 is CASSPGQRWYEQYF. The CDR3 DNA reads TGTGCCAGCAGCCCTGGACAGAGATGGTACGAGCAGTACTTC.